The 29 T cell receptor beta chains given below trace back to one sample, sequenced in a study of blood T cell repertoires in COVID-19. Only in-frame clones appear in the TCRdb table, and some are missing; sequencing was by immunoSEQ multiplex PCR. In the table there are 300,000 to 400,000 clones, about 90% of which are singletons. Specimen: PBMCs or T cells enriched from blood (not recorded which). Every receptor here comes from a woman in her 30s who had recovered from COVID-19.

The chain recombines TRBV4-1 with TRBJ2-1, with D hard to call. Germline CDR1 MGHRA, CDR2 YSYEKL. V lost 0 bases, J lost 4 bases, and 7 bases lay in between. The CDR3 has 14 amino acids. The CDR3 loop is CASSQDYAYNEQFF. DNA of the CDR3: TGCGCCAGCAGCCAAGACTACGCGTACAATGAGCAGTTCTTC.

This sequence joins TRBV28 and TRBJ1-4; no definite D call. The CDR3 spans 14 residues. Germline loops: CDR1 MDHEN, CDR2 SYDVKM. The germline V and J ends were trimmed by 6 bases and 6 bases, with 14 bases remaining between them. Here the CDR3 reads CASRMRGLDEKLFF. The CDR3 DNA reads as TGTGCCAGCAGAATGAGAGGGTTAGATGAAAAACTGTTTTTT.

This clone showed up just a few times. The chain has TRBV30 and TRBJ2-5; 7 bases are shared with TRBD1. The length of the CDR3 is 14 residues. Per the germline V gene, CDR1 is GTSNPN and CDR2 is SVGIG (reference sequence). Unmatched junction bases numbered 7, after V lost 4 bases and J lost 2 bases. The CDR3 nucleotides read TGTGCCTGGACCCGTCCGGGACAGCAAGAGACCCAGTACTTC. It translates to CAWTRPGQQETQYF.

The sample holds a few counts of this clone. J is TRBJ1-2 and V is TRBV21-1; the table gives TRBD1 as D, unverified against the DNA. TRBV21-1 is tagged as a pseudogene. The CDR3 spans 15 residues. CDR3 sequence (DNA): TGTGCCAGCAGCATTGGTGGCCCCTCTAACTATGGCTACACCTTC. Translated, it gives CASSIGGPSNYGYTF.

V is TRBV3-1 (or the pseudogene TRBV3-2) and J is TRBJ2-1; TRBD2 matches 7 bases. Germline loops: CDR1 LGHDT, CDR2 YNNKEL (reference sequence). The junction had 9 bases not matched to a gene; V was cut back by 3 bases and J by 4 bases. The CDR3 length is 16 residues. The CDR3 nucleotides read TGTGCCAGCAGCCACCACGGGGACTATCTATACAATGAGCAGTTCTTC. This gives the protein CASSHHGDYLYNEQFF.

The chain combines TRBV5-1 with TRBJ2-1, with TRBD2 identical over 9 bases. The CDR3 length is 15 residues. CDR1 and CDR2 from the germline V gene are SGHRS and YFSETQ. The V gene end was trimmed by 2 bases and the J gene end by 5 bases; junction bases not matched to a gene: 5. CDR3 in amino acids: CASSFGLAGNNEQFF. The CDR3 DNA reads TGCGCCAGCAGCTTTGGGCTAGCGGGGAACAATGAGCAGTTCTTC.

As regards this clone: One junction end does not reproduce the germline sequence, and a read error may be involved. The chain is built from TRBV6-2 or TRBV6-3 and TRBJ1-2, with TRBD1 matching over 7 bases. Per germline, CDR1 MNHEY and CDR2 SVGEGT. The CDR3 consists of 16 residues. CDR3 DNA: TGTGCCAGCAGTGACTCCTACGGACAGGTGGGCTATGGCTACACCTTC. Translated: CASSDSYGQVGYGYTF.

V is TRBV18 and J is TRBJ1-1; 9 positions match TRBD1. Looked up from germline, CDR1 is KGHSH and CDR2 is LQKENI. With 3 bases clipped from V and 1 base from J, the junction kept 3 bases outside the gene matches. The CDR3 is 15 amino acids. The CDR3 nucleotides read TGTGCCAGCTCACCGGGGACAGGGTCGAACACTGAAGCTTTCTTT. Protein sequence: CASSPGTGSNTEAFF.

The CDR3 spells CASSLKGSTEAFF. The CDR3 DNA follows: TGTGCCAGCAGCTTAAAGGGGTCCACTGAAGCTTTCTTT. The rearrangement joins TRBV7-9 to TRBJ1-1; weak D call: TRBD1 (5 bases). V shed 2 bases and J shed 4 bases, with 8 bases lying between them. This CDR3 comprises 13 residues. Germline CDR1 and CDR2: SEHNR and FQNEAQ (reference sequence).

The chain combines TRBV10-1 with TRBJ2-2, with 9 bases that match TRBD2. V trimming: 6 bases; J trimming: 0 bases; junction bases outside the gene matches: 5. CDR3 length equals 16 residues. Germline V gene data show CDR1 as WNHNN and CDR2 as SYGVQD (reference sequence). This CDR3 reads CASSGSGGPNTGELFF. CDR3 nucleotides: TGCGCCAGCAGCGGGAGCGGGGGGCCGAACACCGGGGAGCTGTTTTTT.

This rearrangement joins TRBV28 to TRBJ2-7; weak D call: TRBD2 (6 bases). Trimming removed 6 bases from V and 4 bases from J, with 13 bases in between. The CDR3 runs to 13 residues. Germline-derived CDR1 and CDR2 are MDHEN and SYDVKM. CDR3 nucleotide sequence: TGTGCCAGCAGCCCAGGCGGGGAGTACGAGCAGTACTTC. This gives the protein CASSPGGEYEQYF. Looking up the rest from reference TRBV28 and TRBJ2-7 gives the full variable domain: DVKVTQSSRYLVKRTGEKVFLECVQDMDHENMFWYRQDPGLGLRLIYFSYDVKMKEKGDIPEGYSVSREKKERFSLILESASTNQTSMYLCASSPGGEYEQYFGPGTRLTVT.

The V gene is TRBV6-5, the J gene TRBJ2-7, with 12 positions matching TRBD1. The trim removed 10 bases at V and 6 bases at J, leaving 10 bases unmatched. This CDR3 has 14 residues. Germline values: CDR1 MNHEY, CDR2 SVGAGI. CDR3 region: CATALGQGAGEQYF. The CDR3 bases are TGTGCCACCGCGCTGGGACAGGGGGCGGGCGAGCAGTACTTC.

The chain combines TRBV7-2 with TRBJ1-6, with 7 bases lining up with TRBD1. The CDR3 is made up of 15 amino acids. CDR1 SGHTA and CDR2 FQGNSA come from the germline V gene. Trimming cost V 7 bases and J 5 bases; bases outside gene matches: 8. This chain's CDR3 is CASKITGQNNSPLHF. The DNA for the CDR3 is TGTGCCAGCAAAATCACGGGACAGAATAATTCACCCCTCCACTTT.

The V and J genes are TRBV3-1 (or the pseudogene TRBV3-2) and TRBJ2-6; 11 positions agree with TRBD1. The V gene end was trimmed by 4 bases and the J gene end by 2 bases; junction bases not matched to a gene: 10. Germline V CDR1 and CDR2: LGHDT, YNNKEL (reference sequence). This CDR3 region has 19 residues. This CDR3 reads CASSLMSGQGAAGANVLTF. The DNA of the CDR3 is TGTGCCAGCAGCCTCATGTCTGGACAGGGGGCGGCTGGGGCCAACGTCCTGACTTTC.

This chain uses TRBV10-3 with TRBJ2-7; 11 bases fit TRBD2. V shed 5 bases, J shed 1 base, and the junction held 4 bases outside the gene matches. This CDR3 has 15 residues. The germline CDR1 and CDR2 sequences are ENHRY and SYGVKD. CDR3 in amino acids: CAISLGTSGSYEQYF. CDR3 in DNA: TGTGCCATCAGTCTCGGGACTAGCGGATCCTACGAGCAGTACTTC.

V gene TRBV10-3 combines with J gene TRBJ2-7, with TRBD2 matching over 8 bases. V was clipped by 2 bases and J by 0 bases; unmatched bases: 9. This CDR3 is 17 amino acids long. The V gene's germline CDR1 is ENHRY and CDR2 SYGVKD. CDR3 in amino acids: CAISEALTSGSSYEQYF. In nucleotides, the CDR3 is TGTGCCATCAGTGAGGCCCTTACTAGCGGAAGCTCCTACGAGCAGTACTTC.

The rearrangement uses TRBV9 and TRBJ1-2; tentative D call: TRBD1 (5 bases). Trimming stripped 0 bases from V and 4 bases from J, with 13 bases between. The germline V gene encodes CDR1 SGDLS and CDR2 YYNGEE. The CDR3 extends over 15 amino acids. The CDR3 DNA sequence: TGTGCCAGCAGCGTAGAGGGGCATCCGGTCTATGGCTACACCTTC. This translates into CASSVEGHPVYGYTF.

This clone was picked up one time. The chain employs TRBV3-1 (or the pseudogene TRBV3-2) and TRBJ1-6, with 7 bases fitting TRBD1. CDR3 length: 14 residues. Trimming at V came to 1 base and at J to 7 bases, leaving 1 base not matched to a gene. The V gene's germline CDR1 is LGHDT and CDR2 YNNKEL (reference sequence). As DNA, the CDR3 is TGTGCCAGCAGCCAAGGGGACAGAAATTCACCCCTCCACTTT. This translates into CASSQGDRNSPLHF.

J is TRBJ2-7 and V is TRBV9; weak D call: TRBD1 (5 bases). V gave up 4 bases and J gave up 6 bases, with 11 bases separating them. Germline CDR1 and CDR2: SGDLS and YYNGEE. The CDR3 length is 12 residues. The CDR3 DNA reads TGTGCCAGCAGCATGCAGGGTGGCGAGCAGTACTTC. Its protein product is CASSMQGGEQYF.

A single count supports this clone. The chain employs TRBV12-3 or TRBV12-4 and TRBJ1-2, with TRBD1 as a possible D gene (6 bases). The CDR3 contains 13 residues. V lost 6 bases and J 8 bases, leaving 16 bases between the germline ends. The CDR3 region has the DNA TGTGCCAGCAGCCCATTGAGGGGGGGAGGCTACACCTTC. Amino acid sequence: CASSPLRGGGYTF.

The V gene is TRBV28, the J gene TRBJ1-1, with 9 nucleotides matching TRBD1. This CDR3 has 12 residues. Unmatched junction bases numbered 6, after V lost 4 bases and J lost 12 bases. Germline V gene sequence: CDR1 MDHEN, CDR2 SYDVKM. CDR3 residues: CASSSGQGRTFF. The CDR3 nucleotides read TGTGCCAGCAGTTCCGGACAGGGGCGGACTTTCTTT.

J is TRBJ2-5 and V is TRBV6-5, with TRBD2 identical over 7 bases. CDR3 length: 13 amino acids. Trimming removed 7 bases from V and 5 bases from J; junction bases left unmatched: 7. Germline-derived CDR1 and CDR2 are MNHEY and SVGAGI. In DNA, the CDR3 is TGTGCCAGCATTCGCTCCGGGGGGGAGACCCAGTACTTC. This gives the protein CASIRSGGETQYF.

V gene TRBV7-2 combines with J gene TRBJ2-5; TRBD2 matches at 7 bases. The germline V gene encodes CDR1 SGHTA and CDR2 FQGNSA. The CDR3 runs 14 residues. V shed 6 bases, J shed 5 bases, and the junction held 9 bases outside the gene matches. Here the CDR3 reads CASSLGGGMETQYF. DNA for the CDR3: TGTGCCAGCAGTCTTGGCGGGGGTATGGAGACCCAGTACTTC.

This chain joins TRBV28 and TRBJ2-7; possibly TRBD1 for D (5 bases). Germline CDR1 MDHEN, CDR2 SYDVKM. V was shortened by 3 bases and J by 2 bases, with 14 bases between the two germline ends. The length of the CDR3 is 15 residues. The CDR3: CASSLFSDSTYEQYF. CDR3 in DNA: TGTGCCAGCAGTTTGTTTTCCGACAGTACCTACGAGCAGTACTTC.

The chain is built from TRBV30 and TRBJ1-1; D is perhaps TRBD1 (5 bases). CDR1 and CDR2 (germline): GTSNPN, SVGIG (reference sequence). V lost 0 bases, J lost 5 bases, and 13 bases lay in between. The CDR3 covers 14 residues. The CDR3 coding sequence is TGTGCCTGGAGTGTACCAGGGAGGTATACTGAAGCTTTCTTT. This codes for CAWSVPGRYTEAFF.

This clone was detected once. The chain recombines TRBV7-9 with TRBJ1-4; TRBD1 might be the D (5 bases). Trimming cost V 4 bases and J 4 bases, with 19 bases left between them. The CDR3 extends over 17 amino acids. Germline assignment: CDR1 SEHNR and CDR2 FQNEAQ (reference sequence). The CDR3 region is CASSSLGSQGINEKLFF. The CDR3 coding sequence is TGTGCCAGCAGCTCCTTAGGTTCCCAGGGAATTAATGAAAAACTGTTTTTT.

The chain recombines TRBV29-1 with TRBJ1-5; 8 nucleotides line up with TRBD1. The CDR3 runs 14 residues. V lost 4 bases, J lost 6 bases, and 8 bases stayed unmatched. Germline CDR1 SQVTM, CDR2 ANQGSEA. CDR3 residues: CSVAQGGDGQPQHF. The CDR3 DNA reads as TGCAGCGTTGCACAGGGGGGAGATGGTCAGCCCCAGCATTTT.

The J gene is TRBJ2-6, the V gene TRBV27, with 7 bases fitting TRBD1. The V segment lost 4 bases and the J segment 4 bases; nucleotides outside the gene matches: 4. This CDR3 has 15 amino acids. Germline V gives CDR1 MNHEY, CDR2 SMNVEV (reference sequence). The CDR3 nucleotides read TGTGCCAGCAGTTCGCGGACAGGAGGGGCCAACGTCCTGACTTTC. Encoded protein: CASSSRTGGANVLTF.

This rearrangement joins TRBV7-6 to TRBJ1-1; no reliable D call. CDR3 length equals 13 residues. Between the trimmed V and J ends, which lost 2 bases and 6 bases, there was a span of 10 bases. From germline, CDR1 is SGHVS and CDR2 FNYEAQ. The CDR3 DNA is TGTGCCAGCAGCTTATCGGGTTTCGCTGAAGCTTTCTTT. It specifies CASSLSGFAEAFF.